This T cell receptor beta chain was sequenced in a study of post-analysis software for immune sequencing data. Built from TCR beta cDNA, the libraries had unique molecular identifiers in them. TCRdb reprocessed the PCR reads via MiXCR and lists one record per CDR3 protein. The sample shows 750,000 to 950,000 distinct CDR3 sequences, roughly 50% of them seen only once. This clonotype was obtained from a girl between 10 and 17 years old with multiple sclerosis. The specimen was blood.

CDR3 DNA sequence: TGTGCCAGCTCACGTAATTTCGGCGCGGTCTCCTACGAGCAGTACTTC. It codes for CASSRNFGAVSYEQYF. The chain has TRBV18 and TRBJ2-7, with D uncertain. Between the trimmed V and J ends, which lost 4 bases and 0 bases, there was a span of 16 bases. Germline V CDR1 and CDR2: KGHSH, LQKENI. The CDR3 has 16 residues.